This T cell receptor (beta chain) was identified during a study of technical replicates of blood from a handful of donors. V dropped 4 bases and J dropped 4; count of bases not matched to a gene: 17. The CDR3 is 20 residues long. The V gene's germline CDR1 is SGHNT and CDR2 YENEEA. TCRdb's copy holds only in-frame clones and misses some; the assay was immunoSEQ multiplex PCR. The sample records tens of thousands of clones, roughly 90% being singletons. The source is a human donor in good health. Some clones in this sample may be carry-over from other donors' samples. The V and J genes are TRBV11-3 and TRBJ2-6; 9 bases fit TRBD1. Sequencing used PBMCs. CDR3 residues: CASSSSTPGQGSSGANVLTF. The CDR3, as DNA: TGTGCCAGCAGCTCATCAACCCCGGGACAGGGCTCTTCGGGGGCCAACGTCCTGACTTTC.